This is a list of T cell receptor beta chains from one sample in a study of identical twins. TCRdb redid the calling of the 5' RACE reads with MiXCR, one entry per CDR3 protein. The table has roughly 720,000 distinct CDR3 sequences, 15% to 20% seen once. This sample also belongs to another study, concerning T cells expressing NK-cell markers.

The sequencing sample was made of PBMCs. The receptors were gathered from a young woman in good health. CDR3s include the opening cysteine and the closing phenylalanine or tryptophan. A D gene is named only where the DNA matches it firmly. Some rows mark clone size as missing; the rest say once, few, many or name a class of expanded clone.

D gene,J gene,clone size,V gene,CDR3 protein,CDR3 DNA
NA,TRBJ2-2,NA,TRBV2,CASTLGGYTGELFF,TGTGCCAGCACGCTCGGGGGATACACCGGGGAGCTGTTTTTT
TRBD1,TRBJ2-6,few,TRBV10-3,CAISGGPGQSTVRANVLTF,TGTGCCATCAGTGGGGGTCCGGGACAGTCGACGGTACGAGCCAACGTCCTGACTTTC
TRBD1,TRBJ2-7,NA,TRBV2,CASSAWDRTDEQYF,TGTGCCAGCAGCGCCTGGGACAGGACTGACGAGCAGTACTTC
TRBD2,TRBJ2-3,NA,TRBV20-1,CSATPFGRGSTDTQYF,TGCAGTGCTACCCCATTCGGGAGGGGATCCACAGATACGCAGTATTTT
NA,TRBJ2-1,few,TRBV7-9,CASRPREWSYNEQFF,TGTGCCAGCAGACCTAGGGAGTGGTCCTACAATGAGCAGTTCTTC
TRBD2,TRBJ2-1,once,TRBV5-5,CASGSVLTSGANNEQFF,TGTGCCAGCGGGTCGGTGTTGACTAGCGGGGCGAACAATGAGCAGTTCTTC
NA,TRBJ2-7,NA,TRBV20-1,CSASVGRRGEQYF,TGCAGTGCTAGTGTCGGGAGAAGAGGGGAGCAGTACTTC
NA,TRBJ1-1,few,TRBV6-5,CATGGRNTEAFF,TGTGCCACGGGGGGACGGAACACTGAAGCTTTCTTT
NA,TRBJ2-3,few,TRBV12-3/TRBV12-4,CASSPSWSDTQYF,TGTGCCAGCAGTCCGTCATGGTCAGATACGCAGTATTTT
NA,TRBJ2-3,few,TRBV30,CAWSVLGRGDTQYF,TGTGCCTGGAGTGTATTAGGGCGCGGGGATACGCAGTATTTT
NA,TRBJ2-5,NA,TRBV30,CAWSVLGETQYF,TGTGCCTGGAGTGTACTAGGGGAGACCCAGTACTTC
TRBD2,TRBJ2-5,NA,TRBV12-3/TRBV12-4,CASSSGLGYQETQYF,TGTGCCAGCAGTTCGGGACTAGGGTACCAAGAGACCCAGTACTTC
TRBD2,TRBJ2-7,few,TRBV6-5,CASSYTLGGNSQYF,TGTGCCAGCAGTTACACCCTCGGGGGGAACTCGCAGTACTTC
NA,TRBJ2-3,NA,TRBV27,CASRGRGATDTQYF,TGTGCCAGCAGAGGTCGGGGGGCGACAGATACGCAGTATTTT
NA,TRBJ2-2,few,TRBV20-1,CSARRPTGELFF,TGCAGTGCAAGGAGACCGACCGGGGAGCTGTTTTTT
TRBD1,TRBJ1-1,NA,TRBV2,CASRGWDSLMNTEAFF,TGTGCCAGCAGGGGTTGGGACAGCTTGATGAACACTGAAGCTTTCTTT
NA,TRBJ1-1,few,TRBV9,CASSVEQELTEAFF,TGTGCCAGCAGCGTAGAACAGGAGCTCACTGAAGCTTTCTTT
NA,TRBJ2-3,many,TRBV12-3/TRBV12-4,CASSISRGSTDTQYF,TGTGCCAGCAGTATCAGCAGGGGTAGCACAGATACGCAGTATTTT
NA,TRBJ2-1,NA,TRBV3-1,CASCPRRGGNNEQFF,TGTGCCAGCTGCCCACGTAGGGGTGGCAACAATGAGCAGTTCTTC
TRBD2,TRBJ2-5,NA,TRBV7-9,CASSSVPRLAGVETQYF,TGTGCCAGCAGCTCGGTACCGAGACTAGCGGGAGTAGAGACCCAGTACTTC
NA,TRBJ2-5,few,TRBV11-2,CASSGQRHLQETQYF,TGTGCCAGCAGCGGCCAACGTCACCTCCAAGAGACCCAGTACTTC
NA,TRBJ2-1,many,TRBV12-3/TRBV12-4,CASSPGAVSYNEQFF,TGTGCCAGCAGTCCCGGCGCTGTCTCCTACAATGAGCAGTTCTTC
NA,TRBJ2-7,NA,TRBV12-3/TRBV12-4,CASSSASDSYEQYF,TGTGCCAGCAGTTCAGCTAGCGACTCCTACGAGCAGTACTTC
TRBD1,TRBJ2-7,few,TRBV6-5,CASSYPGQGAEQYF,TGTGCCAGCAGTTATCCGGGACAGGGGGCCGAGCAGTACTTC
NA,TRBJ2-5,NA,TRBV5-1,CASSWGGGRMRETQYF,TGCGCCAGCAGCTGGGGAGGAGGACGGATGCGGGAGACCCAGTACTTC
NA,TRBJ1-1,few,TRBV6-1,CASSEQEVMNTEAFF,TGTGCCAGCAGTGAACAGGAGGTCATGAACACTGAAGCTTTCTTT
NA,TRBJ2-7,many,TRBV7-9,CASSLVSGSEQYF,TGTGCCAGCAGCTTAGTTTCTGGGTCCGAGCAGTACTTC
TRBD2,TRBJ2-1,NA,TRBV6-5,CASSSLMTSGLGEQFF,TGTGCCAGCAGTTCCCTAATGACTAGCGGTCTGGGTGAGCAGTTCTTC
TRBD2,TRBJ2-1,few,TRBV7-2,CASSFQREGLNEQFF,TGTGCCAGCAGCTTCCAGCGGGAGGGCCTCAATGAGCAGTTCTTC
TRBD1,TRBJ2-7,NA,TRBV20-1,CSVSTSRTGSSEQYF,TGCAGTGTTTCCACCTCCCGGACAGGATCCAGCGAGCAGTACTTC
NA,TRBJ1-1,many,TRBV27,CASSLSLSTEAFF,TGTGCCAGCAGTTTATCGTTGAGCACTGAAGCTTTCTTT
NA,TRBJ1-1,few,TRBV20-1,CSANRASTEAFF,TGCAGTGCTAACAGGGCCAGCACTGAAGCTTTCTTT
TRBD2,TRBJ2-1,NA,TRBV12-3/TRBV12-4,CASTPGGASYNEQFF,TGTGCCAGTACCCCCGGGGGGGCCTCCTACAATGAGCAGTTCTTC
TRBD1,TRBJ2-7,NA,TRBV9,CASSGPGQGYGQYF,TGTGCCAGCAGCGGTCCGGGACAGGGCTACGGGCAGTACTTC
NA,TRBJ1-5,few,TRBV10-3,CAISVNNQPQHF,TGTGCCATCAGTGTAAATAATCAGCCCCAGCATTTT
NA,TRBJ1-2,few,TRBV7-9,CASSLKVAGTPYGYTF,TGTGCCAGCAGTCTTAAGGTTGCAGGCACACCCTATGGCTACACCTTC
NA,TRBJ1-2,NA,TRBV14,CASSQQPGYGYTF,TGTGCCAGCTCCCAACAACCCGGCTATGGCTACACCTTC
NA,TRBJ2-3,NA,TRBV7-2,CASSPSRVEADTQYF,TGTGCCAGCAGCCCCTCGCGGGTAGAGGCAGATACGCAGTATTTT
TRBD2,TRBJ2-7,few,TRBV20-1,CSARVGLAASYEQYF,TGCAGTGCTAGAGTAGGGCTAGCGGCCTCCTACGAGCAGTACTTC
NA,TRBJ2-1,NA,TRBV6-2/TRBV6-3,CASTLRAGAYNEQFF,TGTGCCAGCACCCTCAGGGCAGGTGCCTACAATGAGCAGTTCTTC